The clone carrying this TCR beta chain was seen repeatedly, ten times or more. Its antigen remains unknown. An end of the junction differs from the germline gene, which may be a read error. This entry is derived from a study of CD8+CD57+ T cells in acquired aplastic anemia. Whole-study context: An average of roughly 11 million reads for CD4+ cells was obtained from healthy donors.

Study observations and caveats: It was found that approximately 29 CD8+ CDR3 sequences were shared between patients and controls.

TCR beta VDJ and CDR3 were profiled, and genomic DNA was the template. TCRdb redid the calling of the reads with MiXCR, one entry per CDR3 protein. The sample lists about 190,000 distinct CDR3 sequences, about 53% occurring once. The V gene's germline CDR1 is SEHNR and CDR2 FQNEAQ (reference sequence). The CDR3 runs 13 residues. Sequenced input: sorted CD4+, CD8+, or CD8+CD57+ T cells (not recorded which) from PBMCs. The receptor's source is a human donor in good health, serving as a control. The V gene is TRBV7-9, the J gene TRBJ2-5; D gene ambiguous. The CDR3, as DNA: TGTGCCAGTAGCTTAACATCGTTCGAGACCCAGTACTTC. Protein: CASSLTSFETQYF.